This T cell receptor beta chain was found in a study of CD8 T cells in Susac syndrome. Study-wide findings and caveats: Acknowledgment was made by the study that its TCR sequencing and HLA analysis involved a relatively small number of individuals.

Control patients had untreated stable or active relapsing-remitting multiple sclerosis by revised McDonald criteria. The authors negatively isolated CD8+ and CD4+ T cells and FACS-enriched TEMRA cells. Turning to this clonotype: What it binds is not known.

Random hexamers were used to reverse transcribe an amount of about 0.5 to 1 ug RNA. The authors amplified TCR beta CDR3 across 54 Vbeta and 13 Jbeta using immunoSEQ multiplex PCR. TCRdb fed the immunoSEQ multiplex PCR reads into MiXCR, producing one record per CDR3 protein. The sample shows some 300,000 distinct CDR3 sequences, 70% to 90% of them seen only once. There are 13 residues in the CDR3. J gave up 3 bases and V 3 bases, and 0 bases lay outside the gene matches. Germline CDR1 is GTSNPN and CDR2 is SVGIG (reference sequence). The chain couples TRBV30 to TRBJ1-4; TRBD1 matches at 8 bases. Sequencing used CD8+ T cells from PBMCs. The receptor was isolated from a human donor with multiple sclerosis. CDR3 sequence: CAWRTGANEKLFF. As DNA, the CDR3 is TGTGCCTGGAGGACAGGGGCTAATGAAAAACTGTTTTTT.